The rows below give T cell receptor beta chains drawn from one sample of a study of OX40 agonist ivuxolimab in advanced cancers. Clones were read by immunoSEQ multiplex PCR, and TCRdb kept only the in-frame ones, dropping some. The sample lists about 30,000 clones, around 74% occurring once. Material: CD4+ or CD8+ T cells sorted from blood, obtained in a trial of the OX40 agonist ivuxolimab. These TCRs come from an adult with an advanced solid tumor such as melanoma, head and neck, liver or kidney cancer. CDR3s include the opening cysteine and the closing phenylalanine or tryptophan. The order of the fields is CDR3 length, D gene, clone size, V gene, J gene, CDR3 protein, CDR3 DNA. D genes are given only for firm matches. Not every row has a clone size; where given, it reads once, few, many or a size class.

14	TRBD1	once	TRBV11-2	TRBJ1-3	CASSIRQGRNTIYF	TGTGCCAGCAGCATTCGACAGGGGAGAAACACCATATATTTT
17	TRBD1	NA	TRBV5-5	TRBJ1-1	CASSLAFGDRGYTEAFF	TGTGCCAGCAGCTTGGCGTTCGGAGACAGGGGGTACACTGAAGCTTTCTTT
19	TRBD1	NA	TRBV5-6	TRBJ1-2	CASSLEFNVQGEGNYGYTF	TGTGCCAGCAGCTTGGAATTTAACGTACAGGGGGAGGGAAACTATGGCTACACCTTC
15	NA	NA	TRBV27	TRBJ1-5	CASSTQGLPYQPQHF	TGTGCCAGCAGCACCCAGGGCCTCCCCTATCAGCCCCAGCATTTT
8	NA	NA	TRBV20-1	TRBJ2-5	CSEKTQYF	TGCAGTGAGAAGACCCAGTACTTC
16	NA	NA	TRBV5-6	TRBJ2-5	CASSPGIIGGQETQYF	TGTGCCAGCAGCCCTGGGATCATCGGGGGTCAAGAGACCCAGTACTTC
15	NA	NA	TRBV7-2	TRBJ2-5	CASSSQGGWQETQYF	TGTGCCAGCAGCTCCCAGGGGGGTTGGCAAGAGACCCAGTACTTC
13	NA	NA	TRBV27	TRBJ2-7	CASSLWARDEQYF	TGTGCCAGCAGTTTGTGGGCGAGAGACGAGCAGTACTTC
13	TRBD1	NA	TRBV5-1	TRBJ2-5	CASSQTGQEAQYF	TGCGCCAGCAGCCAGACAGGGCAGGAGGCCCAGTACTTC
15	NA	NA	TRBV18	TRBJ1-1	CASSPISQPNTEAFF	TGTGCCAGCTCACCAATATCCCAGCCGAACACTGAAGCTTTCTTT
13	NA	NA	TRBV7-2	TRBJ1-2	CASSLAGAGGYTF	TGTGCCAGCAGCTTAGCAGGGGCGGGTGGCTACACCTTC
14	NA	NA	TRBV30	TRBJ1-1	CAWKQPGMNTEAFF	TGTGCCTGGAAACAGCCAGGCATGAACACTGAAGCTTTCTTT
13	NA	NA	TRBV2	TRBJ1-5	CASSEIGNQPQHF	TGTGCCAGCAGTGAAATCGGGAATCAGCCCCAGCATTTT
14	NA	NA	TRBV6-6	TRBJ1-2	CASSSRVGSGGYTF	TGTGCCAGCAGTTCACGAGTGGGTTCCGGTGGCTACACCTTC
13	TRBD1	NA	TRBV6-5	TRBJ1-2	CASSYSGGSGYTF	TGTGCCAGCAGTTACTCAGGGGGCAGTGGCTACACCTTC
13	TRBD1	NA	TRBV30	TRBJ2-3	CAWEITGADTQYF	TGTGCCTGGGAAATCACAGGGGCCGATACGCAGTATTTT
12	TRBD1	NA	TRBV30	TRBJ1-1	CAWKRGPTEAFF	TGTGCCTGGAAGAGGGGGCCCACTGAAGCTTTCTTT
12	NA	once	TRBV6-1	TRBJ1-2	CASSLDSYGYTF	TGTGCCAGCAGTTTAGACAGCTATGGCTACACCTTC
17	NA	NA	TRBV5-1	TRBJ1-6	CASSLAWGASYNSPLHF	TGCGCCAGCAGCTTGGCCTGGGGGGCATCCTATAATTCACCCCTCCACTTT
14	NA	NA	TRBV5-8	TRBJ1-1	CASSLLLYSPEAFF	TGTGCCAGCAGCTTGCTCCTCTATTCTCCTGAAGCTTTCTTT
14	NA	NA	TRBV5-8	TRBJ2-3	CASSSRGYTDTQYF	TGTGCCAGCAGCTCAAGAGGGTACACAGATACGCAGTATTTT
15	TRBD1	NA	TRBV10-2	TRBJ1-5	CARGARTGLIQPQHF	TGCGCCCGGGGGGCCCGGACAGGGTTAATACAGCCCCAGCATTTT
16	TRBD2	NA	TRBV11-2	TRBJ2-1	CASSLVSSGGSREQFF	TGTGCCAGCAGCTTAGTATCCAGCGGGGGGTCCCGTGAGCAGTTCTTC
14	NA	NA	TRBV7-2	TRBJ2-1	CASSTAAGYNEQFF	TGTGCCAGCAGCACAGCCGCGGGCTACAATGAGCAGTTCTTC
14	TRBD1	NA	TRBV2	TRBJ1-2	CASREMTGTEGYTF	TGTGCCAGCAGAGAAATGACAGGGACAGAAGGCTACACCTTC
11	TRBD1	NA	TRBV6-5	TRBJ1-2	CASRQGGGYTF	TGTGCCAGCCGACAGGGAGGCGGCTACACCTTC
13	NA	NA	TRBV4-1	TRBJ1-1	CASSQVPGTEAFF	TGCGCCAGCAGCCAAGTCCCTGGGACTGAAGCTTTCTTT
14	NA	many	TRBV6-4	TRBJ1-1	CASSDGSRNTEAFF	TGTGCCAGCAGTGACGGGTCTCGGAACACTGAAGCTTTCTTT
15	TRBD1	NA	TRBV4-2	TRBJ2-1	CASSYAGTGLNEQFF	TGTGCCAGCAGCTACGCCGGGACAGGGCTGAATGAGCAGTTCTTC
16	NA	NA	TRBV6-6	TRBJ1-3	CASSYSSVNSGNTIYF	TGTGCCAGCAGTTACTCGTCCGTAAACTCTGGAAACACCATATATTTT
13	TRBD2	NA	TRBV15	TRBJ2-7	CATSRTSGYEQYF	TGTGCCACCAGCAGAACTAGCGGCTACGAGCAGTACTTC
12	NA	NA	TRBV10-2	TRBJ2-5	CASSETRETQYF	TGCGCCAGCAGTGAGACTAGAGAGACCCAGTACTTC
12	NA	NA	TRBV11-2	TRBJ1-2	CASSLGRDGYTF	TGTGCCAGCAGCTTGGGACGTGATGGCTACACCTTC
16	TRBD1	few	TRBV5-1	TRBJ2-2	CASSLRGQGGTGELFF	TGCGCCAGCAGCTTGAGGGGACAGGGGGGCACCGGGGAGCTGTTTTTT
17	TRBD1	NA	TRBV18	TRBJ1-5	CASSPGGQGVKDQPQHF	TGTGCCAGCTCACCAGGGGGACAGGGTGTTAAAGATCAGCCCCAGCATTTT
16	NA	NA	TRBV5-6	TRBJ2-2	CASSLGGIGNTGELFF	TGTGCCAGCAGCTTGGGTGGGATCGGGAACACCGGGGAGCTGTTTTTT
14	TRBD1	NA	TRBV2	TRBJ2-7	CASSSQGGDYEQYF	TGTGCCAGCAGTTCACAGGGGGGAGACTACGAGCAGTACTTC
14	NA	once	TRBV5-1	TRBJ1-2	CASSTKGRAWGYTF	TGCGCCAGCAGCACGAAAGGACGGGCGTGGGGCTACACCTTC
13	NA	few	TRBV7-9	TRBJ2-6	CASRAPGANVLTF	TGTGCCAGCAGGGCTCCTGGGGCCAACGTCCTGACTTTC
15	NA	NA	TRBV7-9	TRBJ1-1	CASSVGLSLNTEAFF	TGTGCCAGCAGCGTTGGACTGTCCCTGAACACTGAAGCTTTCTTT
11	NA	NA	TRBV10-3	TRBJ2-5	CAIRAQETQYF	TGTGCCATCAGGGCCCAAGAGACCCAGTACTTC
14	NA	once	TRBV19	TRBJ2-3	CASSRRGGRDTQYF	TGTGCCAGTAGTAGAAGGGGGGGAAGAGATACGCAGTATTTT
12	NA	NA	TRBV5-1	TRBJ2-3	CASGRGGDTQYF	TGCGCCAGCGGCAGGGGGGGTGATACGCAGTATTTT
15	NA	NA	TRBV28	TRBJ2-2	CASSLDGGWTGELFF	TGTGCCAGCAGTTTAGACGGGGGTTGGACCGGGGAGCTGTTTTTT
13	TRBD1	few	TRBV2	TRBJ1-1	CASRQGAGTEAFF	TGTGCCAGCCGTCAGGGGGCAGGCACTGAAGCTTTCTTT
16	NA	NA	TRBV9	TRBJ2-5	CASSVAGSPSQETQYF	TGTGCCAGCAGCGTAGCTGGCTCCCCAAGCCAAGAGACCCAGTACTTC
11	NA	NA	TRBV27	TRBJ2-1	CASKERREQFF	TGTGCCAGCAAGGAGCGACGTGAGCAGTTCTTC
13	NA	NA	TRBV5-1	TRBJ2-1	CASSPEGYNEQFF	TGCGCCAGCAGCCCGGAGGGTTACAATGAGCAGTTCTTC
12	NA	NA	TRBV27	TRBJ2-2	CASRKSAGELFF	TGTGCCAGCCGAAAGTCCGCCGGGGAGCTGTTTTTT
15	TRBD1	NA	TRBV18	TRBJ2-1	CASSLRQGSFNEQFF	TGTGCCAGCTCACTACGACAGGGATCCTTCAATGAGCAGTTCTTC
15	TRBD2	few	TRBV7-6	TRBJ2-5	CASSPLAGVWETQYF	TGTGCCAGCAGCCCGCTAGCGGGGGTTTGGGAGACCCAGTACTTC
14	NA	NA	TRBV6-6	TRBJ1-1	CASSQTGLNTEAFF	TGTGCCAGCAGCCAGACAGGCTTGAACACTGAAGCTTTCTTT
15	TRBD1	NA	TRBV7-9	TRBJ1-4	CASSLGQGANEKLFF	TGTGCCAGCAGCTTAGGACAGGGGGCTAATGAAAAACTGTTTTTT
17	NA	NA	TRBV18	TRBJ2-2	CASSPFTPGPNTGELFF	TGTGCCAGCTCACCATTCACGCCGGGACCTAACACCGGGGAGCTGTTTTTT
15	TRBD1	once	TRBV5-8	TRBJ1-2	CASSSPGQGAYGYTF	TGTGCCAGCAGCTCTCCGGGACAGGGGGCCTACGGCTACACCTTC
15	NA	NA	TRBV5-1	TRBJ1-1	CASSLAAGMNTEAFF	TGCGCCAGCAGCTTAGCGGCAGGTATGAACACTGAAGCTTTCTTT
14	NA	NA	TRBV6-5	TRBJ1-6	CASSHGQFNSPLHF	TGTGCCAGCAGTCACGGACAGTTTAATTCACCCCTCCACTTT
15	NA	once	TRBV5-1	TRBJ2-2	CASKAGGQNTGELFF	TGCGCCAGCAAGGCTGGGGGGCAGAACACCGGGGAGCTGTTTTTT